This is a list of T cell receptor beta chains from one sample in a study of blood T cell repertoires in COVID-19. Sequenced by immunoSEQ multiplex PCR; TCRdb stores in-frame clones only, minus some. The sample includes under 100,000 clones, more than 60% seen only once; the top ten take around 21%. The sequencing input was peripheral blood. Every receptor here comes from a woman over 75 with active or convalescent COVID-19. Both conserved end residues are part of each CDR3. The D gene is left open where the match is weak. Only part of the rows carry a size: once, few, many, or a class if the clone is expanded.

j_call clone_size v_call d_call cdr3_aa cdr3_nt
TRBJ2-1 - TRBV6-1 - CASSEDLGSYNEQFF TGTGCCAGCAGTGAGGACCTAGGGAGCTACAATGAGCAGTTCTTC
TRBJ1-1 few TRBV6-1 - CASSAYSSRADTEAFF TGTGCCAGCAGTGCTTATTCCAGCCGTGCGGACACTGAAGCTTTCTTT
TRBJ1-1 - TRBV5-8 TRBD1 CASSLRGGGTEAFF TGTGCCAGCAGCTTGCGAGGGGGCGGTACTGAAGCTTTCTTT
TRBJ2-1 - TRBV4-3 TRBD2 CASSQDLAGGKNEQFF TGCGCCAGCAGCCAAGATCTAGCGGGGGGGAAGAATGAGCAGTTCTTC
TRBJ2-2 - TRBV7-8 - CASSLDRVSTGELFF TGTGCCAGCAGCTTAGACAGGGTCAGCACCGGGGAGCTGTTTTTT
TRBJ2-1 once TRBV7-8 TRBD2 CASSLRGGGEHYNEQFF TGTGCCAGCAGCCTTAGAGGTGGGGGGGAACACTACAATGAGCAGTTCTTC
TRBJ2-5 - TRBV7-2 - CASSSRLGEETQYF TGTGCCAGCAGCTCCCGACTAGGGGAGGAGACCCAGTACTTC
TRBJ2-2 - TRBV2 - CASRTHDTGELFF TGTGCCAGCAGGACACATGACACCGGGGAGCTGTTTTTT
TRBJ1-5 - TRBV12-3/TRBV12-4 - CASSRTEGQPQHF TGTGCCAGCAGTAGGACAGAGGGACAGCCCCAGCATTTT
TRBJ1-4 - TRBV5-6 TRBD1 CASSRQGEDEKLFF TGTGCCAGCAGCAGACAGGGTGAGGATGAAAAACTGTTTTTT
TRBJ2-3 - TRBV9 TRBD2 CASGGNTQYF TGTGCCTCGGGGGGGAATACGCAGTATTTT
TRBJ1-1 - TRBV10-1 - CASSESGGTEAFF TGCGCCAGCAGTGAGTCGGGGGGAACTGAAGCTTTCTTT
TRBJ1-5 few TRBV28 - CASSVQGQPQHF TGTGCCAGCAGTGTTCAGGGTCAGCCCCAGCATTTT
TRBJ2-2 - TRBV7-9 - CASSRANTGELFF TGTGCCAGCAGCCGGGCGAACACCGGGGAGCTGTTTTTT
TRBJ2-5 - TRBV7-2 - CASSPMFRDKTQYF TGTGCCAGCAGCCCCATGTTCAGGGACAAGACCCAGTACTTC
TRBJ2-1 once TRBV5-4 - CASSLEGRRSYNEQFF TGTGCCAGCAGCTTGGAGGGGCGTAGATCCTACAATGAGCAGTTCTTC
TRBJ1-2 - TRBV7-8 TRBD1 CASSPGTGRGGYGYTF TGTGCCAGCAGCCCCGGGACAGGGAGGGGCGGCTATGGCTACACCTTC
TRBJ1-5 - TRBV27 TRBD1 CASSSGTGGSNQPQHF TGTGCCAGCAGTTCAGGGACAGGGGGCAGCAATCAGCCCCAGCATTTT
TRBJ1-3 few TRBV28 - CASSSRSGPGNTIYF TGTGCCAGCAGTTCACGCTCGGGTCCTGGAAACACCATATATTTT
TRBJ1-2 - TRBV3-1/TRBV3-2 TRBD1 CASSPRSGGFGYTF TGTGCCAGCAGCCCCCGTTCAGGGGGCTTTGGCTACACCTTC
TRBJ1-5 once TRBV6-5 TRBD1 CASSYKTGVQPQHF TGTGCCAGCAGTTACAAAACAGGGGTTCAGCCCCAGCATTTT
TRBJ2-2 - TRBV9 TRBD2 CASSVSGGATGELFF TGTGCCAGCAGCGTTAGCGGGGGGGCTACCGGGGAGCTGTTTTTT
TRBJ2-1 - TRBV5-1 TRBD2 CASSFTSGGSSYNEQFF TGCGCCAGCAGCTTCACGAGCGGGGGAAGCTCCTACAATGAGCAGTTCTTC
TRBJ2-5 - TRBV19 - CASSLQETQYF TGTGCCAGTAGTCTGCAAGAGACCCAGTACTTC
TRBJ2-3 - TRBV5-3 - CARSLPGNGTDTQYF TGTGCCAGAAGCTTGCCGGGGAATGGAACAGATACGCAGTATTTT
TRBJ2-1 - TRBV7-2 - CASSSRYGSDEQFF TGTGCCAGCAGCTCCCGGTATGGGAGTGATGAGCAGTTCTTC
TRBJ1-6 - TRBV10-2 - CASSVLSSYNSPLHF TGCGCCAGCAGTGTGCTTAGCTCCTATAATTCACCCCTCCACTTT
TRBJ2-1 - TRBV11-2 TRBD2 CASSLGTSGMAYNEQFF TGTGCCAGCAGCTTAGGCACTAGCGGAATGGCCTACAATGAGCAGTTCTTC
TRBJ2-1 - TRBV4-3 TRBD2 CASSQDLAGSSYNEQFF TGCGCCAGCAGCCAAGATCTAGCGGGGAGCTCCTACAATGAGCAGTTCTTC
TRBJ1-3 - TRBV9 - CASSPRGNTIYF TGTGCCAGCAGCCCCCGGGGAAACACCATATATTTT
TRBJ2-5 - TRBV11-2 TRBD2 CASSALTSLAPQYF TGTGCCAGCAGTGCACTGACTAGCTTGGCGCCCCAGTACTTC
TRBJ2-5 - TRBV11-2 - CASSPRRAAGQETQYF TGTGCCAGCAGCCCCCGGAGAGCGGCGGGGCAAGAGACCCAGTACTTC
TRBJ2-2 once TRBV7-3 TRBD2 CASSPSGVPNTGELFF TGTGCCAGCAGCCCTAGCGGGGTCCCGAACACCGGGGAGCTGTTTTTT
TRBJ2-3 - TRBV11-2 TRBD2 CASTPQGLAGAGGDTQYF TGTGCCAGCACCCCACAGGGGCTAGCGGGGGCCGGAGGAGATACGCAGTATTTT
TRBJ1-5 - TRBV30 TRBD1 CAWSERTGEVRHF TGTGCCTGGAGTGAAAGGACAGGGGAGGTCAGGCATTTT
TRBJ2-3 many TRBV4-3 TRBD2 CASSLGGSGVGDTQYF TGCGCCAGCAGCCTTGGGGGTAGCGGGGTCGGAGATACGCAGTATTTT
TRBJ1-2 - TRBV5-1 - CASSLEVNYGYTF TGCGCCAGCAGCTTAGAGGTTAACTATGGCTACACCTTC
TRBJ1-1 few TRBV7-2 - CASSLGTVNTEAFF TGTGCCAGCAGCTTAGGAACTGTTAACACTGAAGCTTTCTTT
TRBJ2-2 few TRBV6-2/TRBV6-3 - CASSGYFGPGELFF TGTGCCAGCAGTGGCTACTTTGGGCCCGGGGAGCTGTTTTTT
TRBJ1-5 few TRBV18 TRBD1 CASSQGQNQPQHF TGTGCCAGCTCGCAGGGACAGAATCAGCCCCAGCATTTT
TRBJ1-1 - TRBV7-8 TRBD1 CASSRTGGAFTEAFF TGTGCCAGCAGTCGGACAGGGGGAGCTTTCACTGAAGCTTTCTTT